This TCR beta chain was recorded in a study of T-cell reconstitution after alpha-beta-depleted transplantation in children. Regarding the study as a whole: The main origin of T-cell counts and diversity one year after transplant was newly produced T cells. Roughly two months post-transplant, alpha-beta T cells reportedly originated from several hundred graft clones that had expanded. From surviving recipient T cells and thymic progenitors came the high day-60 TCRbeta diversity observed in some patients.

CDR1 is SGHVS and CDR2 is FQNEAQ in the germline V gene. This CDR3 region has 14 residues. The V segment lost 4 bases and the J segment 3 bases; nucleotides outside the gene matches: 0. Unique molecular identifiers were used in preparing the TCRbeta library. TCRdb recomputed calls from the PCR reads with MiXCR, one row per CDR3 protein. The table includes more than 85,000 distinct CDR3 sequences, 7.5% to 9.5% detected once. Ten or more counts support this clonotype. Its antigen is not identified. The sample here was PBMCs, taken before TCRalphabeta/CD19-depleted stem cell transplant. The chain joins TRBV7-8 to TRBJ2-5; TRBD2 agrees at 12 bases. The receptor was isolated from a boy aged 2 to 10 with acute lymphoblastic leukemia, due to receive a stem cell transplant. CDR3 sequence (DNA): TGTGCCAGCAGCTGGACTAGCGGGAAAGAGACCCAGTACTTC. This encodes CASSWTSGKETQYF.